This TCR beta chain was captured by sequencing in a study of T cell responses to AZD1222 COVID-19 vaccine. In the study overall: Second-dose recipients at about 4 or about 12 weeks were treated as one pooled group.

A word on this clone: Its antigen is as yet unknown.

This table comes from immunoSEQ multiplex PCR, and its TCRdb copy is limited to in-frame clones, with some not included. The sample consists of 95,000 to 150,000 clones, 80% to 90% of them appearing once. Germline V gene lookup returns CDR1 SNHLY and CDR2 FYNNEI. Trimming stripped 1 base from V and 2 bases from J, with 8 bases between. The CDR3 has 14 amino acids. Study-wide points: The study identified only five to seven AZD1222 recipients as seropositive at baseline.

The chain combines TRBV2 with TRBJ1-2; no firm D call. Source: peripheral blood, taken on day 0 of AZD1222 vaccination. The sequence was obtained from an adult in good health. CDR3 nucleotide sequence: TGTGCCAGCAGTGAAGTGGGAGGGAACTATGGCTACACCTTC. Translating it yields CASSEVGGNYGYTF. Looking up the rest from reference TRBV2 and TRBJ1-2 gives the full variable domain: EPEVTQTPSHQVTQMGQEVILRCVPISNHLYFYWYRQILGQKVEFLVSFYNNEISEKSEIFDDQFSVERPDGSNFTLKIRSTKLEDSAMYFCASSEVGGNYGYTFGSGTRLTVV.